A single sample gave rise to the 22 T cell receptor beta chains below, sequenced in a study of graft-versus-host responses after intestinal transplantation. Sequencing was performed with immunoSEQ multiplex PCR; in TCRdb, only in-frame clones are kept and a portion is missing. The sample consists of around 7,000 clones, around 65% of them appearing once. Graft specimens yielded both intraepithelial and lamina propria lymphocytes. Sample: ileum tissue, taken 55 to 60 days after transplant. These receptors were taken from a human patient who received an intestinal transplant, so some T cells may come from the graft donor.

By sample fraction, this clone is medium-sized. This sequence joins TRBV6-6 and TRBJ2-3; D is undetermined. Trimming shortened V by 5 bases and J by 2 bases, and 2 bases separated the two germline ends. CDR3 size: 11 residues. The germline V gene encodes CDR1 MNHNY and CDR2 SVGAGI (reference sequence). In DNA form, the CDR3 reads TGTGCCAGCAGTCACACAGATACGCAGTATTTT. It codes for CASSHTDTQYF.

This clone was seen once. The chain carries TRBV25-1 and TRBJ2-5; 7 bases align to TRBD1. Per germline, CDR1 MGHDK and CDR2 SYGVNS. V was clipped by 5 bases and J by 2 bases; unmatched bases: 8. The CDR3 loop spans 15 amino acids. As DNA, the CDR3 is TGTGCCAGCAGTCAATTGACAGGGTGGCAAGAGACCCAGTACTTC. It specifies CASSQLTGWQETQYF.

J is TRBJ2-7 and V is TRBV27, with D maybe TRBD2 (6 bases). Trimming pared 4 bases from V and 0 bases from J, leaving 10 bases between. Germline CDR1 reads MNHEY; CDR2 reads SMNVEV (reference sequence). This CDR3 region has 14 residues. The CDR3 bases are TGTGCCAGCAGTTCTTGGGGGGACTCCTACGAGCAGTACGTC. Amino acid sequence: CASSSWGDSYEQYV.

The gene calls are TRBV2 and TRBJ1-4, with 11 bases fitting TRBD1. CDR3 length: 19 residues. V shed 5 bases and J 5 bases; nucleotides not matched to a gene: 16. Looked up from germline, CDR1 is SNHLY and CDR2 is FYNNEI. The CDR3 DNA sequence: TGTGCCAGCAGTTACCTAACGGGGACAGGGGGGACTTCGAATGAAAAACTGTTTTTT. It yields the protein CASSYLTGTGGTSNEKLFF.

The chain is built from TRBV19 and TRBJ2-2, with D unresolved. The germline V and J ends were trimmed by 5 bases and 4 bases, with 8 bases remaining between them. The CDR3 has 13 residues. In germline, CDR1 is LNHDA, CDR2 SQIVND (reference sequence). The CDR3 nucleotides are TGTGCCAGTAGTCTCAGGCCCACCGGGGAGCTGTTTTTT. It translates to CASSLRPTGELFF.

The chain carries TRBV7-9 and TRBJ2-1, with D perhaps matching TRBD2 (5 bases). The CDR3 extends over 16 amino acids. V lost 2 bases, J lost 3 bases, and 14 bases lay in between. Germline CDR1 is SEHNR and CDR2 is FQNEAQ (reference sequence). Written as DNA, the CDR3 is TGTGCCAGCAGCTTACGAGGGCGCTTGGTCTACAATGAGCAGTTCTTC. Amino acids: CASSLRGRLVYNEQFF.

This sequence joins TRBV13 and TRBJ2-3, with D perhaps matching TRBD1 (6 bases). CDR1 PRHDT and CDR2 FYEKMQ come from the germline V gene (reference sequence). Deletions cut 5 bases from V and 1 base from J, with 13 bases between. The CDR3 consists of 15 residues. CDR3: CASSVQGTRTDTQYF. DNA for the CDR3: TGTGCCAGCAGCGTACAGGGTACACGCACAGATACGCAGTATTTT.

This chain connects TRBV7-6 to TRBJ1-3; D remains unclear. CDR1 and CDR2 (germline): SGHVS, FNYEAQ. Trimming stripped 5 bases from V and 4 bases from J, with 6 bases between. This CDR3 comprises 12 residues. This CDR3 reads CASSPEGNTIYF. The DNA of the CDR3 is TGTGCCAGCAGCCCGGAGGGAAACACCATATATTTT.

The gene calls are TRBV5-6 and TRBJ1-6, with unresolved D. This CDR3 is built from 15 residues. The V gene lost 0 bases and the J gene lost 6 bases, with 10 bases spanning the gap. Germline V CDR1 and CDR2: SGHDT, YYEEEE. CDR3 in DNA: TGTGCCAGCAGCTTGGGTCCAAACTTTAATTCACCCCTCCACTTT. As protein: CASSLGPNFNSPLHF. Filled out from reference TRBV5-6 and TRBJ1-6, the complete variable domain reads DAGVTQSPTHLIKTRGQQVTLRCSPKSGHDTVSWYQQALGQGPQFIFQYYEEEERQRGNFPDRFSGHQFPNYSSELNVNALLLGDSALYLCASSLGPNFNSPLHFGNGTRLTVT.

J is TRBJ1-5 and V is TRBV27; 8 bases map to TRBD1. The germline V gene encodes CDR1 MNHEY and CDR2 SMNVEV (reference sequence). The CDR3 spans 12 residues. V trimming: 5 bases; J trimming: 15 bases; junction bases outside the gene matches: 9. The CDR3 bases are TGTGCCAGCAGTCCAGGACAGGGACTTAGGCATTTT. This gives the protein CASSPGQGLRHF.

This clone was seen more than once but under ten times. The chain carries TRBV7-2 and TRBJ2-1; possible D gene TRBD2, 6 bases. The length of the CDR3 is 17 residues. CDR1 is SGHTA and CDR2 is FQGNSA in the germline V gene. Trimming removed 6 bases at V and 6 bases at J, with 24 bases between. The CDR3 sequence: CASSPPSGLHSTNEQFF. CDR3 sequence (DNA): TGTGCCAGCAGTCCGCCCTCGGGACTCCACTCCACCAATGAGCAGTTCTTC.

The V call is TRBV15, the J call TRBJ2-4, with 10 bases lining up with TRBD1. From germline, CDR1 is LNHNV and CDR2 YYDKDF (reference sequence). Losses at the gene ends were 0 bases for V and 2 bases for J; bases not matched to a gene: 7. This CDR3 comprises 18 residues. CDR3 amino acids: CATSRDPRGQGTKNIQYF. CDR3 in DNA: TGTGCCACCAGCAGAGATCCTCGGGGACAGGGGACCAAAAACATTCAGTACTTC. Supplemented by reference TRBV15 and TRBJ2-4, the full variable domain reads DAMVIQNPRYQVTQFGKPVTLSCSQTLNHNVMYWYQQKSSQAPKLLFHYYDKDFNNEADTPDNFQSRRPNTSFCFLDIRSPGLGDTAMYLCATSRDPRGQGTKNIQYFGAGTRLSVL.

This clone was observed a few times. CDR3 nucleotide sequence: TGTGCCAGCAGGCAGACTAGCGGGGCAGAGACCCAGTACTTC. The encoded protein is CASRQTSGAETQYF. The chain has TRBV28 and TRBJ2-5; 11 nucleotides line up with TRBD2. J gave up 4 bases and V 6 bases, and 4 bases lay outside the gene matches. This CDR3 is built from 14 residues. Germline-derived CDR1 and CDR2 are MDHEN and SYDVKM.

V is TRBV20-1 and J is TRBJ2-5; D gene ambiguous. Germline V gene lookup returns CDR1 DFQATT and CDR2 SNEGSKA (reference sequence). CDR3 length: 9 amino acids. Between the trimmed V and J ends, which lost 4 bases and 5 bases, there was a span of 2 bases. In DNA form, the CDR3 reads TGCAGTGCTACTGAGACCCAGTACTTC. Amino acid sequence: CSATETQYF.

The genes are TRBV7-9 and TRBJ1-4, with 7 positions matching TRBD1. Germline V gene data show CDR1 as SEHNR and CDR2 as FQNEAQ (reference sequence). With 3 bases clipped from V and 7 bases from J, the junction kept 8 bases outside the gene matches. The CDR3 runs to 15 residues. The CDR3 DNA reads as TGTGCCAGCAGCTTCAGAGGCGGGGACAGTGAAAAACTGTTTTTT. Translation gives CASSFRGGDSEKLFF.

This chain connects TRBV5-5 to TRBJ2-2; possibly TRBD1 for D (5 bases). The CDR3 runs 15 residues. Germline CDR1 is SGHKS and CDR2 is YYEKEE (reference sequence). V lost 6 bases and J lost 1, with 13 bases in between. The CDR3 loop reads CASTDDRWNTGELFF. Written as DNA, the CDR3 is TGTGCCAGCACCGACGACAGATGGAACACCGGGGAGCTGTTTTTT. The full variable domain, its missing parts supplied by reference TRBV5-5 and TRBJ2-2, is DAGVTQSPTHLIKTRGQQVTLRCSPISGHKSVSWYQQVLGQGPQFIFQYYEKEERGRGNFPDRFSARQFPNYSSELNVNALLLGDSALYLCASTDDRWNTGELFFGEGSRLTVL.

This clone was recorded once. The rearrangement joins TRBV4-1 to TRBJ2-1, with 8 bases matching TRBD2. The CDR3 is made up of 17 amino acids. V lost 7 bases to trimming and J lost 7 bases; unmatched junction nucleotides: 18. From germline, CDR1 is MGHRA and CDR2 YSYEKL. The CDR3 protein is CASKRGSAGVPGNEQFF. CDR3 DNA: TGCGCCAGCAAAAGGGGGTCAGCGGGGGTGCCTGGGAATGAGCAGTTCTTC.

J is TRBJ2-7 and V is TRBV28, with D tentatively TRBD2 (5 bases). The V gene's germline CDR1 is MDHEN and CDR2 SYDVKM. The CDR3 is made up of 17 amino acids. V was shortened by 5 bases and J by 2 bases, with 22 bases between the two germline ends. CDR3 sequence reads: CASSPSLRGKRTYEQYV. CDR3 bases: TGTGCCAGCAGTCCATCCCTGCGAGGGAAGCGAACCTACGAGCAGTACGTC.

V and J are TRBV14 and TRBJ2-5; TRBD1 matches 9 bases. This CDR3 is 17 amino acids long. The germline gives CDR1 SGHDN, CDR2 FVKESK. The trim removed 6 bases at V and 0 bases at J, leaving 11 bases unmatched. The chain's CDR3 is CASSEFLQGAHQETQYF. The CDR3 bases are TGTGCCAGCAGTGAATTCTTACAGGGGGCCCACCAAGAGACCCAGTACTTC.

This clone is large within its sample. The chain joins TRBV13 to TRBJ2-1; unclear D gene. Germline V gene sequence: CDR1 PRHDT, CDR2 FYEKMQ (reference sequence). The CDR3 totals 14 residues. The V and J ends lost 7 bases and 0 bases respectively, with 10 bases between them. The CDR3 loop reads CASKPWSSYNEQFF. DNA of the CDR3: TGTGCCAGCAAGCCATGGAGCTCCTACAATGAGCAGTTCTTC.

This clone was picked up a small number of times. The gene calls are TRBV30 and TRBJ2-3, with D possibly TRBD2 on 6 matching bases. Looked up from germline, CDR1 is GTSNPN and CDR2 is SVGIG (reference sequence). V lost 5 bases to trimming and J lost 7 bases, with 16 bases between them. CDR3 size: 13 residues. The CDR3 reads CAWEEGLRNTQYF. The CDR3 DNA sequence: TGTGCCTGGGAGGAGGGGCTCAGGAATACGCAGTATTTT.

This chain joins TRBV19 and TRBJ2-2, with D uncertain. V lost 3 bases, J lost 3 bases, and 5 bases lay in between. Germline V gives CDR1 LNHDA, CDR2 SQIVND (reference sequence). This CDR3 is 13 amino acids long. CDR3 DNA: TGTGCCAGTAGTATGACACACACCGGGGAGCTGTTTTTT. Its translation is CASSMTHTGELFF.